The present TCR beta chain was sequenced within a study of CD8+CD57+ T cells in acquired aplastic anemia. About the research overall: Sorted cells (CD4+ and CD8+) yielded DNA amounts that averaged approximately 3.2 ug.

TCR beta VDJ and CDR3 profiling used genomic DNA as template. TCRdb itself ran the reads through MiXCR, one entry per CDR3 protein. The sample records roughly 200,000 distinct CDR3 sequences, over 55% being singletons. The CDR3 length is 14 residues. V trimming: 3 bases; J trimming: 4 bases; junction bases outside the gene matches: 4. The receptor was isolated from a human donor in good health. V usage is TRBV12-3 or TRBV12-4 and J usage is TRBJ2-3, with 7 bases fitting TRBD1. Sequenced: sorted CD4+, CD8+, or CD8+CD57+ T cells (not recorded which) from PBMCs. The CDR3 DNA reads TGTGCCAGCAGTTTCGACAGGGACCCAGATACGCAGTATTTT. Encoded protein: CASSFDRDPDTQYF.